These T cell receptor beta chains were read from a single sample in a study of blood T cell repertoires in COVID-19. Clones were sequenced by immunoSEQ multiplex PCR, and TCRdb holds only the in-frame ones, with some missing. The sample includes tens of thousands of clones, approximately 80% of them seen just once. Sequences were obtained from peripheral blood. The source of these receptors is a man aged 30-40 years with COVID-19, enrolled during active disease. Each CDR3 is given with its conserved first and last residue. The order of the fields is J gene, clone size, V gene, D gene, CDR3 DNA, CDR3 protein. D genes are given only for firm matches. Clone size is not always given. Where it is, it says once, few, many or a class for expanded clones.

TRBJ2-7 | once | TRBV28 | - | TGTGCCAGCAGTTTACGGGATTCCTACGAGCAGTACTTC | CASSLRDSYEQYF
TRBJ1-3 | - | TRBV6-5 | - | TGTGCCACCTTCTTGAGCTCTGGAAACACCATATATTTT | CATFLSSGNTIYF
TRBJ1-6 | - | TRBV9 | - | TGTGCCAGCAGCGCTGGAAGCCAGGTGGCTTCACCCCTCCACTTT | CASSAGSQVASPLHF
TRBJ1-4 | - | TRBV28 | TRBD1 | TGTGCCAGCAGGAGACTGACAGGGGATCATGAAAAACTGTTTTTT | CASRRLTGDHEKLFF
TRBJ1-3 | - | TRBV7-8 | - | TGTGCCAGCAGCGCCGGGGGTTTCTCTGGAAACACCATATATTTT | CASSAGGFSGNTIYF
TRBJ1-1 | - | TRBV19 | TRBD1 | TGTGCCAGTACCCGACAGGGACAGCCGAACACTGAAGCTTTCTTT | CASTRQGQPNTEAFF
TRBJ1-1 | - | TRBV2 | - | TGTGCCAGCAGTGAACAGGGCAAGCCTGAAGCTTTCTTT | CASSEQGKPEAFF
TRBJ2-1 | - | TRBV7-9 | - | TGTGCCAGCAGCTTAAGCCCCTCGAGGGCGGAGCAGTTCTTC | CASSLSPSRAEQFF
TRBJ1-1 | - | TRBV30 | - | TGTGCCTGGAGACAGGAGTCCACTGAAGCTTTCTTT | CAWRQESTEAFF
TRBJ2-5 | - | TRBV7-8 | TRBD1 | TGTGCCAGCAGCTTGATCGGACAGGGGAGGGAAGAGACCCAGTACTTC | CASSLIGQGREETQYF
TRBJ2-1 | - | TRBV27 | TRBD1 | TGTGCCAGCAGCTCGACAGGGCTCAATGAGCAGTTCTTC | CASSSTGLNEQFF
TRBJ2-5 | once | TRBV3-1/TRBV3-2 | TRBD1 | TGTGCCAGCAGCCAGCGGACAGGGGGGCAGACCCAGTACTTC | CASSQRTGGQTQYF
TRBJ1-2 | - | TRBV21-1 | - | TGTGCCAGCAGCAAAGGCTACCGGGAGGGGGATGGCTACACCTTC | CASSKGYREGDGYTF
TRBJ2-5 | - | TRBV7-2 | - | TGTGCCAGCAGCTTTCAACAGGGGGGGGAGACCCAGTACTTC | CASSFQQGGETQYF
TRBJ1-6 | - | TRBV27 | TRBD1 | TGTGCCAGCAGACGGGACAGCCGTTCCTATTCACCCCTCCACTTT | CASRRDSRSYSPLHF
TRBJ1-4 | - | TRBV9 | - | TGTGCCAGCAGCGTACAGGGAGGTGAAAAACTGTTTTTT | CASSVQGGEKLFF
TRBJ1-1 | - | TRBV2 | TRBD1 | TGTGCCAGCACCTCGGACAGGGGGAGTCCTGAAGCTTTCTTT | CASTSDRGSPEAFF
TRBJ2-3 | few | TRBV28 | - | TGTGCCAGCACCGCAGGATTAGACACAGATACGCAGTATTTT | CASTAGLDTDTQYF
TRBJ1-2 | - | TRBV19 | TRBD1 | TGTGCCAGTCGTCGAGGCCGGTTCGAACAGGGGATCCCACATGGCTACACCTTC | CASRRGRFEQGIPHGYTF
TRBJ2-7 | - | TRBV10-3 | TRBD1 | TGTGCCATCAGTGACCCCGGACAGGGGAGACACGAGCAGTACTTC | CAISDPGQGRHEQYF
TRBJ1-3 | - | TRBV5-1 | - | TGCGCCAGCAGCTTGGTCGGTGGGGGGTACGGAAACACCATATATTTT | CASSLVGGGYGNTIYF
TRBJ1-3 | - | TRBV7-8 | - | TGTGCCAGCAGCTTAGCGCGGGCCGCTTACTCTGGAAACACCATATATTTT | CASSLARAAYSGNTIYF
TRBJ2-7 | - | TRBV28 | TRBD2 | TGTGCCAGCAGTTTATCTGCTAGCGGCCTCTACGAGCAGTACTTC | CASSLSASGLYEQYF
TRBJ1-4 | - | TRBV7-9 | - | TGTGCCAGCAGCTTTAGTCACGGTACAGCAACTAATGAAAAACTGTTTTTT | CASSFSHGTATNEKLFF
TRBJ1-3 | - | TRBV28 | - | TGTGCCAGCAGTTCCACAGGGTCGGGAAACACCATATATTTT | CASSSTGSGNTIYF
TRBJ2-7 | - | TRBV6-2/TRBV6-3 | - | TGTGCCAGCAGTTACCGGCGGGATATCGACGAGCAGTACTTC | CASSYRRDIDEQYF
TRBJ1-3 | - | TRBV7-9 | - | TGTGCCAGCAGCTCCCCCAAGGGCGGAGGCTCCGGAAACACCATATATTTT | CASSSPKGGGSGNTIYF
TRBJ2-1 | - | TRBV28 | TRBD2 | TGTGCCAGCAGTTCCCTACCGGGGACTAGCGGGACCAATGAGCAGTTCTTC | CASSSLPGTSGTNEQFF
TRBJ2-3 | medium-sized | TRBV6-4 | - | TGTGCCAGCAGTGACTCGACTACAGATACGCAGTATTTT | CASSDSTTDTQYF
TRBJ1-1 | - | TRBV6-2/TRBV6-3 | - | TGTGCCAGCAGTTACTCGAGTCGAGAGCTGAACACTGAAGCTTTCTTT | CASSYSSRELNTEAFF
TRBJ1-5 | - | TRBV19 | - | TGTGCCAGTAGTCTGGCAGGGGCATCGCCCCAGCATTTT | CASSLAGASPQHF
TRBJ1-2 | - | TRBV7-2 | - | TGTGCCAGCAGCTTAGCGCAGAACTATGGCTACACCTTC | CASSLAQNYGYTF
TRBJ2-5 | - | TRBV5-1 | TRBD2 | TGCGCCAGCAGCTCCGGGCGGGGGGAGGAGACCCAGTACTTC | CASSSGRGEETQYF
TRBJ1-6 | few | TRBV25-1 | TRBD1 | TGTGCCAGCAGTGAATCGTTTGGGACAGGGCGGTCACCCCTCCACTTT | CASSESFGTGRSPLHF
TRBJ2-1 | - | TRBV15 | - | TGTGCCACCAGCAGGGGCCGCTCCTACAATGAGCAGTTCTTC | CATSRGRSYNEQFF
TRBJ1-5 | - | TRBV25-1 | TRBD1 | TGTGCCAGCAGTGGGGGACAGGTGGGCTCTCCCCAGCATTTT | CASSGGQVGSPQHF
TRBJ1-1 | - | TRBV27 | - | TGTGCCAGCAGTTTACAGGGGCGGACTGAAGCTTTCTTT | CASSLQGRTEAFF
TRBJ1-2 | - | TRBV27 | - | TGTGCCAGCAGTTTAGAGTGGCAGGGGACGTATGGCTACACCTTC | CASSLEWQGTYGYTF
TRBJ2-2 | - | TRBV7-3 | TRBD1 | TGTGCCAGCAGCCCGCCGGGACAGTCGAACACCGGGGAGCTGTTTTTT | CASSPPGQSNTGELFF
TRBJ2-7 | - | TRBV5-4 | TRBD1 | TGTGCCAGCAGTTTTGGACAGGGTGGCCTCGAGCAGTACTTC | CASSFGQGGLEQYF
TRBJ1-1 | once | TRBV11-2 | - | TGTGCCAGCAGCTTAGATCGGAACACTGAAGCTTTCTTT | CASSLDRNTEAFF
TRBJ2-7 | - | TRBV6-5 | TRBD2 | TGTGCCAGCAGTTTACTAGCGAAATCCTACGAGCAGTACTTC | CASSLLAKSYEQYF
TRBJ1-1 | - | TRBV9 | - | TGTGCCAGCAGCCCATGGGGGGGGCGGAACACTGAAGCTTTCTTT | CASSPWGGRNTEAFF
TRBJ1-4 | medium-sized | TRBV19 | - | TGTGCCAGTAGTATAGTTTACCGGACAACAACTAATGAAAAACTGTTTTTT | CASSIVYRTTTNEKLFF
TRBJ1-1 | - | TRBV6-2/TRBV6-3 | - | TGTGCCAGCAGTTCCTTACGACAGTTTAGGGCTGAAGCTTTCTTT | CASSSLRQFRAEAFF
TRBJ2-1 | - | TRBV2 | - | TGTGCCAGTCTAGCCGTTAGCTCCTACAATGAGCAGTTCTTC | CASLAVSSYNEQFF
TRBJ1-2 | - | TRBV24-1 | - | TGTGCCACCAGTGGCCGGACATACGGCTATGGCTACACCTTC | CATSGRTYGYGYTF
TRBJ1-1 | - | TRBV27 | TRBD1 | TGTGCCAGCAGGACAGGGGTGAACACTGAAGCTTTCTTT | CASRTGVNTEAFF
TRBJ2-5 | - | TRBV10-2 | - | TGCGCCCGCACACGACAGCCCCAAGAGACCCAGTACTTC | CARTRQPQETQYF
TRBJ2-7 | - | TRBV15 | - | TGTGCCACCACCAGCACACAGGGCTCCTACGAGCAGTACTTC | CATTSTQGSYEQYF
TRBJ2-2 | - | TRBV30 | - | TGTGCCGGCGGTGTAAGGGGGGAGCTGTTTTTT | CAGGVRGELFF
TRBJ1-1 | - | TRBV6-1 | - | TGTGCCAGCAGTGAAATAAAGGGGTACACTGAAGCTTTCTTT | CASSEIKGYTEAFF
TRBJ2-1 | - | TRBV3-1/TRBV3-2 | TRBD2 | TGTGCCAGCAGCCACCAGACTAGCGGGAGGGCCGATGAGCAGTTCTTC | CASSHQTSGRADEQFF
TRBJ2-7 | - | TRBV29-1 | TRBD2 | TGCAGCGCTAGAACCGGGACTAGCGACGAGCAGTACTTC | CSARTGTSDEQYF